The 22 T cell receptor beta chains presented below share a single source sample, sequenced in a study of shared T cell receptors in the human thymus. Repertoires were generated with immunoSEQ multiplex PCR, while TCRdb's copy carries only in-frame clones and drops some. The sample gives 600,000 to 900,000 clones, approximately 85% of which show up once; roughly 0.01% is in the top ten. These records were also assigned to another study, of human thymus T cells.

The sequenced material came from thymocytes. The receptor source for this set is a girl less than two years old with a congenital heart defect.

J is TRBJ1-5 and V is TRBV6-5, with 8 bases matching TRBD1. The CDR3 extends over 14 amino acids. Germline CDR1 reads MNHEY; CDR2 reads SVGAGI. V was pared by 5 bases and J by 3 bases, with 3 bases of the junction left unmatched. CDR3 sequence reads: CASSVQGDNQPQHF. The CDR3 nucleotides read TGTGCCAGCAGTGTACAGGGGGACAATCAGCCCCAGCATTTT.

This clone was detected a few times. The J gene is TRBJ2-3, the V gene TRBV6-5; 7 bases are a match to TRBD2. The CDR3 extends over 15 amino acids. Germline CDR1 and CDR2: MNHEY and SVGAGI. Germline trimming cut 2 bases from V and 2 bases from J; bases unmatched to any gene: 4. The chain's CDR3 is CASSYSGVPTDTQYF. The CDR3 DNA reads TGTGCCAGCAGTTACAGCGGGGTACCCACAGATACGCAGTATTTT.

This chain links TRBV9 with TRBJ2-1, with a possible D match to TRBD1 (6 bases). Per germline, CDR1 SGDLS and CDR2 YYNGEE. Trimming pared 4 bases from V and 11 bases from J, leaving 10 bases between. The CDR3 is 11 residues long. The CDR3 sequence: CASSPGHKQFF. The CDR3 coding sequence is TGTGCCAGCAGCCCGGGACACAAGCAGTTCTTC.

The sample holds a few counts of this clone. The chain recombines TRBV5-5 with TRBJ1-6, with unresolved D. This CDR3 is built from 18 residues. The germline CDR1 and CDR2 sequences are SGHKS and YYEKEE (reference sequence). Trimming removed 0 bases at V and 6 bases at J, with 19 bases between. For the CDR3, the DNA is TGTGCCAGCAGCTTGGCCGTCCTAAACCAAATAAGTAATTCACCCCTCCACTTT. This codes for CASSLAVLNQISNSPLHF.

In DNA form, the CDR3 reads TGTGCCAGCAGCTTGGTGGCAGGGGTGAGCGGGGAGCTGTTTTTT. It yields the protein CASSLVAGVSGELFF. The genes are TRBV5-6 and TRBJ2-2; D possibly corresponds to TRBD1 (6 bases). This CDR3 has 15 amino acids. Trimming removed 0 bases from V and 7 bases from J, with 13 bases in between. Looked up from germline, CDR1 is SGHDT and CDR2 is YYEEEE.

The V call is TRBV5-1, the J call TRBJ2-1; TRBD1 agrees at 10 bases. The V gene end was trimmed by 2 bases and the J gene end by 8 bases; junction bases not matched to a gene: 10. The CDR3 consists of 16 residues. Germline CDR1 is SGHRS and CDR2 is YFSETQ. CDR3: CASSFYRQGATDEQFF. DNA for the CDR3: TGCGCCAGCAGCTTCTATCGACAGGGGGCTACCGATGAGCAGTTCTTC.

The chain joins TRBV10-3 to TRBJ1-1, with a weak D call TRBD1 (5 bases). This CDR3 has 14 residues. Germline CDR1 and CDR2: ENHRY and SYGVKD. Trimming took 3 bases from V and 1 from J, leaving 9 bases between them. As DNA, the CDR3 is TGTGCCATCAGTGACTACGGACAGAACACTGAAGCTTTCTTT. It translates to CAISDYGQNTEAFF.

J is TRBJ1-6 and V is TRBV19, with TRBD1 identical over 9 bases. Germline loops: CDR1 LNHDA, CDR2 SQIVND (reference sequence). This CDR3 contains 14 residues. V was pared by 4 bases and J by 9 bases, with 4 bases of the junction left unmatched. The CDR3 here is CASSRDRDSSPLHF. The CDR3 DNA follows: TGTGCCAGTAGTAGGGACAGGGACAGTTCACCCCTCCACTTT.

This clone was seen only once. V is TRBV6-1 and J is TRBJ1-3; 7 bases match TRBD1. Germline V lookup: CDR1 MNHNS, CDR2 SASEGT. V shed 6 bases and J 1 base; nucleotides not matched to a gene: 3. This CDR3 contains 14 residues. CDR3 in amino acids: CASRTGKSGNTIYF. DNA of the CDR3: TGTGCCAGCAGGACAGGGAAATCTGGAAACACCATATATTTT.

This clone was detected once. CDR3 sequence: CASSDPGDEQYF. The CDR3 nucleotides are TGTGCCAGCAGTGACCCCGGAGACGAGCAGTACTTC. The V and J genes are TRBV25-1 and TRBJ2-7, with unresolved D. CDR1 MGHDK and CDR2 SYGVNS come from the germline V gene. CDR3 length: 12 residues. Trimming pared 3 bases from V and 5 bases from J, leaving 8 bases between.

V and J are TRBV5-1 and TRBJ2-5; possible D gene TRBD1, 5 bases. The V end lost 3 bases, the J end lost 5 bases, and 14 bases lay between the germline ends. The CDR3 contains 14 residues. Germline loops: CDR1 SGHRS, CDR2 YFSETQ. The CDR3 DNA reads TGCGCCAGCAGCTGTCCAAGGACAAGGGAGACCCAGTACTTC. Its translation is CASSCPRTRETQYF.

This chain uses TRBV4-1 with TRBJ1-1; possible D gene TRBD1, 6 bases. The CDR3 has 16 residues. V was pared by 1 base and J by 4 bases, with 16 bases between. Germline V CDR1 and CDR2: MGHRA, YSYEKL. The CDR3 DNA follows: TGCGCCAGCAGCCAAGTCGGGGGTAGGGGGGGCACTGAAGCTTTCTTT. It specifies CASSQVGGRGGTEAFF.

This clone appeared once. The chain uses TRBV5-5 and TRBJ1-2; tentatively, D is TRBD1 (5 bases). Trimming left V 4 bases short and J 2 bases short, with 15 bases between. The germline V gene has CDR1 SGHKS and CDR2 YYEKEE (reference sequence). CDR3 size: 15 residues. The CDR3 DNA reads TGTGCCAGCAGCATTGACAGTCACAGGAACTATGGCTACACCTTC. Amino acid sequence: CASSIDSHRNYGYTF.

Note on this clone: Germline is not matched at one junction end, which may reflect a read error. This sequence joins TRBV7-8 and TRBJ2-3; D perhaps matches TRBD1 (6 bases). CDR1 SGHVS and CDR2 FQNEAQ come from the germline V gene. This CDR3 spans 14 amino acids. The CDR3 spells CASTLSGGTDTQYF. CDR3 coding DNA: TGTGCCAGCACCTTATCAGGGGGCACAGATACGCAGTATTTT.

The chain uses TRBV19 and TRBJ1-5, with 7 bases that match TRBD1. Losses at the gene ends were 9 bases for V and 6 bases for J; bases not matched to a gene: 11. There are 14 residues in the CDR3. Germline CDR1 is LNHDA and CDR2 is SQIVND (reference sequence). The CDR3 DNA reads TGTGCCAGCGGGCAGGGGGGATCGGGTCAGCCCCAGCATTTT. As protein: CASGQGGSGQPQHF.

The sample holds a few counts of this clone. The chain carries TRBV11-2 and TRBJ2-4; TRBD1 aligns across 8 bases. Germline V lookup: CDR1 SGHAT, CDR2 FQNNGV. V shed 5 bases, J shed 3 bases, and the junction held 6 bases outside the gene matches. This CDR3 has 15 residues. CDR3 in DNA: TGTGCCAGCAGCGCAAAACAGGGGGGCAAAAACATTCAGTACTTC. This sequence encodes CASSAKQGGKNIQYF.

This clone was recorded only once. This chain uses TRBV15 with TRBJ1-1, with unresolved D. V lost 0 bases, J lost 13 bases, and 18 bases lay in between. This CDR3 has 14 residues. Germline V gives CDR1 LNHNV, CDR2 YYDKDF (reference sequence). The CDR3 region is CATSRDRRGWGHFF. The CDR3 nucleotides read TGTGCCACCAGCAGAGATCGGCGGGGTTGGGGTCATTTCTTT.

The genes are TRBV7-2 and TRBJ1-5; 12 bases are a match to TRBD1. Trimming removed 1 base from V and 7 bases from J; junction bases left unmatched: 8. CDR1 is SGHTA and CDR2 is FQGNSA in the germline V gene. The CDR3 covers 17 residues. The CDR3 loop is CASSLVGQGAPGQPQHF. For the CDR3, the DNA is TGTGCCAGCAGCTTAGTGGGACAGGGGGCGCCTGGGCAGCCCCAGCATTTT.

The DNA of the CDR3 is TGTGCCAGCAGCCTACGACAGGTACCCTTCTCCTACGAGCAGTACTTC. This gives the protein CASSLRQVPFSYEQYF. The rearrangement links TRBV14 to TRBJ2-7; tentative D call: TRBD1 (6 bases). Germline V lookup: CDR1 SGHDN, CDR2 FVKESK. Deletions cut 4 bases from V and 0 bases from J, with 16 bases between. The CDR3 spans 16 residues. The variable domain in full, completed from reference TRBV14 and TRBJ2-7, reads EAGVTQFPSHSVIEKGQTVTLRCDPISGHDNLYWYRRVMGKEIKFLLHFVKESKQDESGMPNNRFLAERTGGTYSTLKVQPAELEDSGVYFCASSLRQVPFSYEQYFGPGTRLTVT.

The chain has TRBV5-1 and TRBJ1-2; D possibly corresponds to TRBD1 (5 bases). Germline V gene lookup returns CDR1 SGHRS and CDR2 YFSETQ. This CDR3 is 17 amino acids long. Trimming stripped 2 bases from V and 6 bases from J, with 23 bases between. CDR3 protein: CASSFLPAGTLSDGYTF. Written as DNA, the CDR3 is TGCGCCAGCAGCTTTCTCCCGGCAGGGACTCTCTCGGATGGCTACACCTTC.

The gene calls are TRBV6-6 and TRBJ2-1; D might be TRBD1 (8 bases). The CDR3 length is 16 residues. CDR1 and CDR2 from the germline V gene are MNHNY and SVGAGI (reference sequence). Trimming pared 6 bases from V and 4 bases from J, leaving 19 bases between. CDR3 sequence reads: CASSTGGGPRYNEQFF. In DNA form, the CDR3 reads TGTGCCAGCAGCACAGGGGGGGGGCCGAGATACAATGAGCAGTTCTTC.

The genes are TRBV5-1 and TRBJ1-2, with D tentatively TRBD1 (6 bases). Germline V CDR1 and CDR2: SGHRS, YFSETQ. This CDR3 comprises 13 residues. The V gene lost 0 bases and the J gene lost 7 bases, with 10 bases spanning the gap. The CDR3 here is CASSLAGASGYTF. The CDR3 bases are TGCGCCAGCAGCTTGGCAGGGGCTAGTGGCTACACCTTC. The entire variable domain, with the rest obtained from reference TRBV5-1 and TRBJ1-2, is as follows: KAGVTQTPRYLIKTRGQQVTLSCSPISGHRSVSWYQQTPGQGLQFLFEYFSETQRNKGNFPGRFSGRQFSNSRSEMNVSTLELGDSALYLCASSLAGASGYTFGSGTRLTVV.